Given below is one T cell receptor beta chain in context. The target antigen is unknown. Isolation recovered at least 6 million PBMCs from every sample. This CDR3 is 12 amino acids long. Germline V gene data show CDR1 as KGHDR and CDR2 as SFDVKD. Trimming pared 3 bases from V and 11 bases from J, leaving 12 bases between. Primed by a sample-barcoded 5' primer and a J-beta primer mix, a second PCR proceeded for roughly 7 to 12 cycles. A tag from a template-switch adaptor with 12 random nucleotides marked each cDNA molecule. TCRdb processed the 5' RACE reads anew with MiXCR; each CDR3 protein has one entry. The sample shows hundreds of thousands of distinct CDR3 sequences, approximately 40% of them seen only once. This sample is drawn from a study of blood T cells in healthy people across ages. Broader study findings: In older individuals, TCR beta diversity per million T cells was lower, falling roughly linearly with age. With donor CMV status unknown, expanded clonotype changes were possibly confounded.

Sample: blood. J is TRBJ2-5 and V is TRBV24-1; D is possibly TRBD2 (5 bases). The source is an elderly man in good health. The CDR3 region is CATSDGVRVQYF. Here the CDR3 DNA reads TGTGCCACCAGTGATGGTGTGCGGGTTCAGTACTTC.